This T cell receptor (beta chain) was documented in a study of T cell responses to AZD1222 COVID-19 vaccine. Study results and caveats: The study identified only five to seven AZD1222 recipients as seropositive at baseline. CD4 TCRs associated with vaccination spanned spike, dominating at 160-218 and 743-854. Mostly white British, mostly female donors; authors suggested clonal diversity may be underestimated.

Repertoires were generated with immunoSEQ multiplex PCR, while TCRdb's copy carries only in-frame clones and drops some. The repertoire holds approximately 180,000 clones, with 90% to 95% as singletons. The germline CDR1 and CDR2 sequences are SGHVS and FNYEAQ. The CDR3 spans 15 residues. V was clipped by 1 base and J by 7 bases, with 14 bases between them. This clone was seen just once. The antigen is not known. The chain joins TRBV7-6 to TRBJ2-1, with D tentatively TRBD1 or TRBD2 (6 bases each). This clonotype was obtained from an adult who received the MenACWY meningococcal vaccine as a control. The input for sequencing was peripheral blood, taken 28 days after the second dose of the MenACWY control vaccine. The CDR3 protein is CASSLDSGGGNEQFF. The CDR3 bases are TGTGCCAGCAGCTTAGATAGCGGAGGGGGGAATGAGCAGTTCTTC.